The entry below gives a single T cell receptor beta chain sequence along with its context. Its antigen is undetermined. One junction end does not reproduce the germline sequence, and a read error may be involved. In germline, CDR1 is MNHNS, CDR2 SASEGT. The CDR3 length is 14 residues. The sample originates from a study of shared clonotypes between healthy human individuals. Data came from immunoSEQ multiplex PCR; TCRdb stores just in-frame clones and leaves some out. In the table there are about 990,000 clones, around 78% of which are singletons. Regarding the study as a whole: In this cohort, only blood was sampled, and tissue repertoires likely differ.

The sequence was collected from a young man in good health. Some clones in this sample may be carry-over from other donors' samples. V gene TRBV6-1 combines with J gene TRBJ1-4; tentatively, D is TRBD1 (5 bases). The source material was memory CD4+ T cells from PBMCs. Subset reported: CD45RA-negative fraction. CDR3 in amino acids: CASSEGGTIEKLFF. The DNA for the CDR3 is TGTGCCAGCAGTGAAGGGGGGACTATTGAAAAACTGTTTTTT.